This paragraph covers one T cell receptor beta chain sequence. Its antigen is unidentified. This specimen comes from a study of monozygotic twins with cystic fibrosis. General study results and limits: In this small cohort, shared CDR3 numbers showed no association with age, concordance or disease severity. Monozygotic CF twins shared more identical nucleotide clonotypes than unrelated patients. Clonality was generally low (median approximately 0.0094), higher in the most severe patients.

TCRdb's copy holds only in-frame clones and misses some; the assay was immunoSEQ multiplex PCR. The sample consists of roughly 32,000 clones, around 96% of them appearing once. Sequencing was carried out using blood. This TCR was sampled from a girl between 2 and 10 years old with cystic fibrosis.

CDR3 region: CASSVGRGLETQYF. The CDR3 nucleotides are TGTGCCAGCAGCGTAGGCAGGGGGCTTGAGACCCAGTACTTC. V usage is TRBV9 and J usage is TRBJ2-5; 8 bases match TRBD1. Germline trimming cut 0 bases from V and 5 bases from J; bases unmatched to any gene: 3. The CDR3 has 14 residues. CDR1 is SGDLS, CDR2 YYNGEE, per germline.